This T cell receptor beta chain was obtained from a study of T-cell memory formation after mild COVID-19. Study-level information: Among the donors, TCR clusters were largely specific to each donor.

With constant-segment primers, 5'RACE yielded cDNA libraries of TCR alpha and TCR beta that carried sample barcodes and UMIs. TCRdb re-derived calls from the 5' RACE reads in MiXCR, one entry per CDR3 protein. The table lists just over 350,000 distinct CDR3 sequences, around 15% of them singletons. There are a few counts of this clonotype. What it binds is not known. The study's findings and limits: Within pre-infection memory, some responding clones were found, suggesting cross-reactive memory joined. CD4+ contracting clones lay mainly in CM and EM, CD8+ ones in EMRA.

This CDR3 has 17 amino acids. V lost 2 bases and J 1 base, leaving 13 bases between the germline ends. Germline values: CDR1 SGHKS, CDR2 YYEKEE (reference sequence). The sample taken for sequencing was PBMCs or a T cell subset sorted from them (not recorded which). The TCR originated in a man between 18 and 29 years old who had mild COVID-19 (a few samples of this study predate the infection). Cell type and time point are not known. This rearrangement joins TRBV5-5 to TRBJ2-6; no firm D call. Here the CDR3 DNA reads TGTGCCAGCAGCTTAACCCCAACTGCGTCTGGGGCCAACGTCCTGACTTTC. Amino acid sequence: CASSLTPTASGANVLTF.